Below, 32 T cell receptor beta chains from the same sample are listed, as sequenced in a study of cytomegalovirus exposure and HLA in healthy donors. Primers included in the PCR were 60 Vbeta and 13 Jbeta primers. Sequenced by immunoSEQ multiplex PCR; TCRdb stores in-frame clones only, minus some. The table records about 180,000 clones, around 80% of them present only once. Specimen: PBMCs. The receptor source for this set is a woman aged 25-40 years in good health and CMV-seronegative.

This chain uses TRBV19 with TRBJ2-7, with a possible D match to TRBD2 (6 bases). The CDR3 is made up of 16 amino acids. V lost 3 bases and J 4 bases, leaving 19 bases between the germline ends. Looked up from germline, CDR1 is LNHDA and CDR2 is SQIVND (reference sequence). The CDR3 DNA is TGTGCCAGTAGTATCCTCCGACTAGGTAGGGATTACGAGCAGTACTTC. This sequence encodes CASSILRLGRDYEQYF.

The chain links TRBV4-1 to TRBJ2-7; 8 bases fit TRBD1. The CDR3 is made up of 14 amino acids. Trimming at V came to 5 bases and at J to 0 bases, leaving 3 bases not matched to a gene. CDR1 and CDR2 (germline): MGHRA, YSYEKL. This CDR3 reads CASSFGQGSYEQYF. The CDR3 coding sequence is TGCGCCAGCAGCTTTGGACAGGGCTCCTACGAGCAGTACTTC.

V usage is TRBV10-3 and J usage is TRBJ2-5; 9 positions agree with TRBD1. With 4 bases clipped from V and 5 bases from J, the junction kept 5 bases outside the gene matches. Germline-derived CDR1 and CDR2 are ENHRY and SYGVKD. The CDR3 runs to 14 residues. The CDR3 bases are TGTGCCATCAGTGGGACAGGGGTAGATGAGACCCAGTACTTC. Residues: CAISGTGVDETQYF.

The genes are TRBV5-1 and TRBJ2-7, with D possibly being TRBD1 (6 bases). Trimming removed 0 bases at V and 2 bases at J, with 12 bases between. CDR3 length equals 15 residues. Germline CDR1 is SGHRS and CDR2 is YFSETQ. The CDR3 DNA reads TGCGCCAGCAGCTTGGCGACAGGCAATGCCTACGAGCAGTACTTC. It is translated as CASSLATGNAYEQYF.

J is TRBJ1-2 and V is TRBV19; D possibly corresponds to TRBD1 (5 bases). This CDR3 region has 14 residues. V dropped 7 bases and J dropped 4 bases, with 16 bases sitting between them. Germline CDR1 is LNHDA and CDR2 is SQIVND (reference sequence). Written as DNA, the CDR3 is TGTGCCAGTACCACTCGACAGTTACTCTATGGCTACACCTTC. This gives the protein CASTTRQLLYGYTF.

V and J are TRBV6-1 and TRBJ2-7; 7 nucleotides agree with TRBD1. Trimming removed 6 bases from V and 5 bases from J; junction bases left unmatched: 10. Germline CDR1 is MNHNS and CDR2 is SASEGT. The CDR3 spans 14 residues. CDR3 in amino acids: CASSDRVGADEQYF. The CDR3 bases are TGTGCCAGCAGCGACAGGGTAGGAGCCGACGAGCAGTACTTC.

DNA for the CDR3: TGTGCCTGGGACAGGGTGAACACTGAAGCTTTCTTT. It yields the protein CAWDRVNTEAFF. This chain uses TRBV30 with TRBJ1-1; 7 bases fit TRBD1. Trimming took 5 bases from V and 0 from J; bases not matched to a gene: 0. The CDR3 runs 12 residues. Looked up from germline, CDR1 is GTSNPN and CDR2 is SVGIG (reference sequence).

This chain connects TRBV21-1 to TRBJ1-1; the table's D call of TRBD1 was not tested on the DNA. TRBV21-1 is a pseudogene locus. CDR3 length: 16 amino acids. For the CDR3, the DNA is TGTGCCAGCAGCCGCTGGGCGGGGACAGCGAACACTGAAGCTTTCTTT. This gives the protein CASSRWAGTANTEAFF.

The chain couples TRBV5-1 to TRBJ1-2, with D perhaps matching TRBD1 (6 bases). Trimming took 1 base from V and 4 from J, leaving 8 bases between them. The CDR3 is 13 residues long. CDR1 and CDR2 from the germline V gene are SGHRS and YFSETQ. CDR3 sequence: CASSLTGFYGYTF. CDR3 nucleotides: TGCGCCAGCAGCTTGACAGGGTTCTATGGCTACACCTTC. Full variable domain (rest looked up from reference TRBV5-1 and TRBJ1-2): KAGVTQTPRYLIKTRGQQVTLSCSPISGHRSVSWYQQTPGQGLQFLFEYFSETQRNKGNFPGRFSGRQFSNSRSEMNVSTLELGDSALYLCASSLTGFYGYTFGSGTRLTVV.

The rearrangement joins TRBV27 to TRBJ1-5; 8 nucleotides line up with TRBD1. J lost 0 bases, V lost 6 bases, and 4 bases had no gene match. CDR3 length equals 15 residues. The V gene's germline CDR1 is MNHEY and CDR2 SMNVEV (reference sequence). This CDR3 reads CASRQGAYSNQPQHF. DNA of the CDR3: TGTGCCAGCAGGCAGGGGGCGTATAGCAATCAGCCCCAGCATTTT.

The chain recombines TRBV7-2 with TRBJ1-5; 7 nucleotides line up with TRBD1. Trimming at V came to 2 bases and at J to 4 bases, leaving 8 bases not matched to a gene. Germline assignment: CDR1 SGHTA and CDR2 FQGNSA. The CDR3 spans 16 residues. The CDR3 sequence is CASSLLPTGVNQPQHF. Here the CDR3 DNA reads TGTGCCAGCAGCTTACTCCCTACAGGGGTGAATCAGCCCCAGCATTTT.

The V and J genes are TRBV13 and TRBJ1-1; 10 nucleotides line up with TRBD1. The CDR3 is 14 residues long. V lost 5 bases, J lost 6 bases, and 6 bases stayed unmatched. Germline values: CDR1 PRHDT, CDR2 FYEKMQ (reference sequence). The CDR3 protein is CASSQSGTGAEAFF. The DNA for the CDR3 is TGTGCCAGCAGCCAAAGTGGGACAGGGGCTGAAGCTTTCTTT.

The V and J genes are TRBV19 and TRBJ2-7, with 8 bases that match TRBD1. The germline V gene encodes CDR1 LNHDA and CDR2 SQIVND (reference sequence). The ends lost 5 bases at V and 2 bases at J; junction bases unmatched: 8. The CDR3 contains 15 residues. CDR3 residues: CASSPGQGGTYEQYF. CDR3 sequence (DNA): TGTGCCAGTAGTCCAGGACAGGGCGGAACCTACGAGCAGTACTTC.

This sequence joins TRBV27 and TRBJ2-7; 7 nucleotides align to TRBD1. The CDR3 has 13 residues. V shed 5 bases, J shed 3 bases, and the junction held 4 bases outside the gene matches. Germline-derived CDR1 and CDR2 are MNHEY and SMNVEV (reference sequence). CDR3 DNA sequence: TGTGCCAGCAGTCTGGGACAGATCTACGAGCAGTACTTC. Translation gives CASSLGQIYEQYF.

The genes are TRBV14 and TRBJ1-3, with TRBD1 matching 10 bases. The CDR3 has 19 amino acids. Germline CDR1 is SGHDN and CDR2 is FVKESK. V trimming: 1 base; J trimming: 1 base; junction bases outside the gene matches: 10. The chain's CDR3 is CASSQVVGTGVISGNTIYF. DNA of the CDR3: TGTGCCAGCAGCCAAGTCGTCGGGACAGGGGTCATTTCTGGAAACACCATATATTTT.

Written as DNA, the CDR3 is TGTGCAAGTCGCTTACCGCAGCCGGGACAGGGGTATCAGCCCCAGCATTTT. Its protein is CASRLPQPGQGYQPQHF. This chain joins TRBV12-2 and TRBJ1-5; TRBD1 reflects the table's D call only, with no check against the DNA. TRBV12-2 is described as a pseudogene. The CDR3 has 17 residues.

The chain is built from TRBV5-6 and TRBJ1-4; 7 nucleotides align to TRBD1. The CDR3 sequence is 19 residues long. Germline assignment: CDR1 SGHDT and CDR2 YYEEEE. V trimming: 4 bases; J trimming: 3 bases; junction bases outside the gene matches: 18. CDR3 amino acids: CASSATRQGFKVPNEKLFF. The CDR3 DNA reads TGTGCCAGCAGCGCCACACGACAGGGATTTAAGGTACCTAATGAAAAACTGTTTTTT. The entire variable domain, with the rest obtained from reference TRBV5-6 and TRBJ1-4, is as follows: DAGVTQSPTHLIKTRGQQVTLRCSPKSGHDTVSWYQQALGQGPQFIFQYYEEEERQRGNFPDRFSGHQFPNYSSELNVNALLLGDSALYLCASSATRQGFKVPNEKLFFGSGTQLSVL.

The rearrangement links TRBV19 to TRBJ2-7; TRBD1 matches 7 bases. With 3 bases clipped from V and 3 bases from J, the junction kept 11 bases outside the gene matches. The V gene's germline CDR1 is LNHDA and CDR2 SQIVND (reference sequence). There are 16 residues in the CDR3. The CDR3 is CASSIQAPGQFYEQYF. Here the CDR3 DNA reads TGTGCCAGTAGTATTCAAGCCCCGGGACAGTTCTACGAGCAGTACTTC.

In DNA form, the CDR3 reads TGTGCCAGCAGCGTAGGCGTAGCGGGGAGCTCCTACAATGAGCAGTTCTTC. It encodes CASSVGVAGSSYNEQFF. The chain joins TRBV9 to TRBJ2-1; TRBD2 aligns across 8 bases. V was pared by 0 bases and J by 0 bases, with 5 bases of the junction left unmatched. CDR1 and CDR2 from the germline V gene are SGDLS and YYNGEE. The CDR3 length is 17 residues. The full variable domain, rest sourced from reference TRBV9 and TRBJ2-1, is DSGVTQTPKHLITATGQRVTLRCSPRSGDLSVYWYQQSLDQGLQFLIQYYNGEERAKGNILERFSAQQFPDLHSELNLSSLELGDSALYFCASSVGVAGSSYNEQFFGPGTRLTVL.

The chain recombines TRBV10-3 with TRBJ2-2; 15 nucleotides align to TRBD2. V lost 6 bases, J lost 6 bases, and 8 bases stayed unmatched. The CDR3 extends over 17 amino acids. Germline V lookup: CDR1 ENHRY, CDR2 SYGVKD. The CDR3 loop reads CAISDQRTSGGAGELFF. The CDR3 DNA sequence: TGTGCCATCAGCGACCAAAGGACTAGCGGGGGGGCCGGGGAGCTGTTTTTT.

V and J are TRBV5-8 and TRBJ1-1; possibly TRBD1 for D (5 bases). The germline CDR1 and CDR2 sequences are SGHTS and YDEGEE. V lost 1 base and J lost 1, with 11 bases in between. This CDR3 region has 15 residues. The chain's CDR3 is CASSLRGGRNTEAFF. Here the CDR3 DNA reads TGTGCCAGCAGCTTGAGGGGCGGGAGGAACACTGAAGCTTTCTTT. The whole variable domain, remainder taken from reference TRBV5-8 and TRBJ1-1, is EAGVTQSPTHLIKTRGQQATLRCSPISGHTSVYWYQQALGLGLQFLLWYDEGEERNRGNFPPRFSGRQFPNYSSELNVNALELEDSALYLCASSLRGGRNTEAFFGQGTRLTVV.

This sequence joins TRBV7-9 and TRBJ1-1, with D perhaps TRBD1 (6 bases). With 5 bases removed from V and 3 bases from J, the gap between germline ends came to 13 bases. CDR1 SEHNR and CDR2 FQNEAQ come from the germline V gene (reference sequence). This CDR3 is 14 amino acids long. This CDR3 reads CASSLRTADTEAFF. CDR3 DNA sequence: TGTGCCAGCAGCCTCCGGACAGCGGACACTGAAGCTTTCTTT.

This rearrangement joins TRBV29-1 to TRBJ1-2, with 7 bases matching TRBD1. Per germline, CDR1 SQVTM and CDR2 ANQGSEA. The CDR3 runs 11 residues. With V trimmed by 8 bases and J by 6 bases, 6 bases remained unmatched. The CDR3 coding sequence is TGCAGCCTCCGGACAGGCGATGGCTACACCTTC. Protein product: CSLRTGDGYTF.

The chain recombines TRBV5-4 with TRBJ2-7, with 7 bases matching TRBD1. Germline V lookup: CDR1 SGHNT, CDR2 YYREEE (reference sequence). This CDR3 has 16 amino acids. Trimming cost V 2 bases and J 2 bases; bases outside gene matches: 10. The DNA of the CDR3 is TGTGCCAGCAGCTTATACGGGACAGCCGGAACCTACGAGCAGTACTTC. Protein sequence: CASSLYGTAGTYEQYF.

The J gene is TRBJ2-1, the V gene TRBV19; 13 bases align to TRBD2. In germline, CDR1 is LNHDA, CDR2 SQIVND (reference sequence). The CDR3 runs 19 residues. After removal of 4 bases from V and 4 bases from J, the junction contained 13 bases not matched to a gene. The CDR3 DNA reads as TGTGCCAGTAGTAGAGTCGGGACTAGCGGGGCCGCCTCTTACAATGAGCAGTTCTTC. As protein: CASSRVGTSGAASYNEQFF.

This clone came up a few times. The chain recombines TRBV6-5 with TRBJ1-6, with TRBD1 matching over 10 bases. The germline gives CDR1 MNHEY, CDR2 SVGAGI. Trimming at V came to 5 bases and at J to 9 bases, leaving 4 bases not matched to a gene. The CDR3 sequence is 14 residues long. The CDR3: CASSEGTGVSPLHF. The CDR3 DNA sequence: TGTGCCAGCAGTGAAGGGACAGGGGTTTCACCCCTCCACTTT.

This clone occurred once. CDR3 sequence: CASSETGFAQTQYF. The CDR3, as DNA: TGTGCCAGCAGTGAGACAGGTTTTGCGCAGACCCAGTACTTC. V and J are TRBV25-1 and TRBJ2-5, with a tentative D call TRBD1 (6 bases). V lost 3 bases and J lost 6, with 14 bases in between. From germline, CDR1 is MGHDK and CDR2 SYGVNS. This CDR3 comprises 14 residues.

This sequence joins TRBV10-3 and TRBJ2-7; 9 bases are a match to TRBD1. This CDR3 is built from 15 residues. Losses at the gene ends were 0 bases for V and 1 base for J; bases not matched to a gene: 1. Looked up from germline, CDR1 is ENHRY and CDR2 is SYGVKD. CDR3 bases: TGTGCCATCAGTGAGTCGGGGACAGGGTCCTACGAGCAGTACTTC. This sequence encodes CAISESGTGSYEQYF.

The chain has TRBV6-1 and TRBJ2-7, with 7 bases aligning to TRBD1. The V and J ends lost 4 bases and 1 base, in that order; junction bases with no gene match: 10. Germline V gives CDR1 MNHNS, CDR2 SASEGT. CDR3 length: 16 amino acids. CDR3 bases: TGTGCCAGCAGTGCTCTCTCTGGCAGGGGGTCCTACGAGCAGTACTTC. This translates into CASSALSGRGSYEQYF.

CDR3 sequence (DNA): TGCGCCAGCAGCCCGGGACTAGCGGGAAGCTCCTACAATGAGCAGTTCTTC. It yields the protein CASSPGLAGSSYNEQFF. This chain connects TRBV5-1 to TRBJ2-1; 13 nucleotides agree with TRBD2. This CDR3 is built from 17 residues. CDR1 SGHRS and CDR2 YFSETQ come from the germline V gene. V shed 4 bases and J 0 bases; nucleotides not matched to a gene: 4.

This clone was found a few times. The V call is TRBV15, the J call TRBJ2-7; a weak D match, TRBD1 (6 bases). The CDR3 is made up of 15 amino acids. V dropped 1 base and J dropped 4 bases, with 14 bases sitting between them. CDR1 is LNHNV and CDR2 is YYDKDF in the germline V gene (reference sequence). The CDR3 reads CATSRVGSGAYEQYF. CDR3 nucleotides: TGTGCCACCAGCAGAGTGGGGTCAGGGGCATACGAGCAGTACTTC.

The gene calls are TRBV18 and TRBJ1-1; D not resolved. This CDR3 has 13 residues. Per germline, CDR1 KGHSH and CDR2 LQKENI. The V and J ends lost 3 bases and 4 bases respectively, with 9 bases between them. The DNA for the CDR3 is TGTGCCAGCTCACCTGGTGGGCTCACTGAAGCTTTCTTT. This sequence encodes CASSPGGLTEAFF. Full variable domain (remainder filled in from reference TRBV18 and TRBJ1-1): NAGVMQNPRHLVRRRGQEARLRCSPMKGHSHVYWYRQLPEEGLKFMVYLQKENIIDESGMPKERFSAEFPKEGPSILRIQQVVRGDSAAYFCASSPGGLTEAFFGQGTRLTVV.